This record looks at one TCR beta chain sequence and its context. The data derive from a study of control samples from healthy donors and cancer patients. Clones were sequenced by immunoSEQ multiplex PCR, and TCRdb holds only the in-frame ones, with some missing. Of 120,000 to 150,000 clones in the sample, more than 85% are singletons; the top ten hold approximately 2.9%. The specimen sequenced was blood. The TCR was taken from a young man in good health.

The CDR3, as DNA: TGTGCAAGTCGCTTAGGTCTAGCGGACCCCTACGAGCAGTACTTC. Translation gives CASRLGLADPYEQYF. V is TRBV12-2 and J is TRBJ2-7; the table calls TRBD2, which could not be checked here. TRBV12-2 is a listed pseudogene. This CDR3 spans 15 amino acids.